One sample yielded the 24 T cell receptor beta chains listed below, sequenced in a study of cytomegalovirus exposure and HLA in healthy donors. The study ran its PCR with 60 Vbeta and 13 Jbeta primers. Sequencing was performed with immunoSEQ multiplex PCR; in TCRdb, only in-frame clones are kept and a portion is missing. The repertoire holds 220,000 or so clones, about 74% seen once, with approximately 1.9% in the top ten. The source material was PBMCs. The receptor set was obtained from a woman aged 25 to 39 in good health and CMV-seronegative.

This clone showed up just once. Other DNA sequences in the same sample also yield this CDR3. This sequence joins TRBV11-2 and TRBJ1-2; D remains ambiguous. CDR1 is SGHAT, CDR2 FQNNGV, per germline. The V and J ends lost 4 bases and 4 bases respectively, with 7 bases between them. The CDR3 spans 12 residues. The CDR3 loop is CASSSSGYGYTF. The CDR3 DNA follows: TGTGCCAGCAGCTCTAGTGGCTATGGCTACACCTTC.

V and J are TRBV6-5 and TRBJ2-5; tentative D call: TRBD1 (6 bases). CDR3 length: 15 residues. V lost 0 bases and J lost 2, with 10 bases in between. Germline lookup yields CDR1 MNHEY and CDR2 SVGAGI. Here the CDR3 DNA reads TGTGCCAGCAGTTACTCGAGAGACAGGCAAGAGACCCAGTACTTC. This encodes CASSYSRDRQETQYF.

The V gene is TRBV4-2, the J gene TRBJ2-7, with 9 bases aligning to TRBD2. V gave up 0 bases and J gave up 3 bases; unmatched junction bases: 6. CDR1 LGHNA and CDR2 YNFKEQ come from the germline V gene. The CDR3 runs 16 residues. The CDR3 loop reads CASSQEWAGGDYEQYF. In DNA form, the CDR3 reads TGTGCCAGCAGCCAAGAATGGGCGGGAGGGGACTACGAGCAGTACTTC.

The CDR3 DNA sequence: TGCGCCAGCAGCCAAGTGGTGGGGAGAACAGATACGCAGTATTTT. Its translation: CASSQVVGRTDTQYF. V gene TRBV4-1 combines with J gene TRBJ2-3; D might be TRBD2 (5 bases). V lost 1 base, J lost 3 bases, and 11 bases lay in between. In germline, CDR1 is MGHRA, CDR2 YSYEKL. The CDR3 length is 15 residues.

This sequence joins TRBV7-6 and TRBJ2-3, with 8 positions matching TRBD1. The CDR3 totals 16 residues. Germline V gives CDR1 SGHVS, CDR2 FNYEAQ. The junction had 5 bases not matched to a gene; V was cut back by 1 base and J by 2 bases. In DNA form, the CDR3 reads TGTGCCAGCAGCTTAGGGACAGGGTTTCTCACAGATACGCAGTATTTT. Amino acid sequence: CASSLGTGFLTDTQYF.

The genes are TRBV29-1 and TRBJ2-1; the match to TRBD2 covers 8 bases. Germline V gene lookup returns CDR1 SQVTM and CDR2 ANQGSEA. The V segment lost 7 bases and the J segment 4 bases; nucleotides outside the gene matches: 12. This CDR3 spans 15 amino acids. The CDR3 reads CSAGGSSGDYNEQFF. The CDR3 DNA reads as TGCAGCGCGGGGGGGTCTAGCGGCGATTACAATGAGCAGTTCTTC.

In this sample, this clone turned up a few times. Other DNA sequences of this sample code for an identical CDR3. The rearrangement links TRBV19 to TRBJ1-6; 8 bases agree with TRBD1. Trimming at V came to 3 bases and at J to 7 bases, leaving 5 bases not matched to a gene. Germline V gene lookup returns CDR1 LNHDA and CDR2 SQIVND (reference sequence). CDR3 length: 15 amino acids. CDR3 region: CASSISGGSNSPLHF. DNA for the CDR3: TGTGCCAGTAGTATTTCAGGGGGCAGCAATTCACCCCTCCACTTT.

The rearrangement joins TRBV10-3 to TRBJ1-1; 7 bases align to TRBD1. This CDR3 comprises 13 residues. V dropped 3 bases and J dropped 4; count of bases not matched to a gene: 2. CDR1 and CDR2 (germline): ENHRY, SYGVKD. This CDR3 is CAISDQGGTEAFF. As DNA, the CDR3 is TGTGCCATCAGTGACCAGGGGGGCACTGAAGCTTTCTTT.

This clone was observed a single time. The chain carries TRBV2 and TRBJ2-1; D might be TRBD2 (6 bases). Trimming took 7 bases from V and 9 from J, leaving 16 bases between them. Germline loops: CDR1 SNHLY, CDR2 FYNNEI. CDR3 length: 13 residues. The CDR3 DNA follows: TGTGCCAGCATGCCGACTAGTACCGGTGAGCAGTTCTTC. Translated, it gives CASMPTSTGEQFF. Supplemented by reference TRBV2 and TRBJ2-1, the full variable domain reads EPEVTQTPSHQVTQMGQEVILRCVPISNHLYFYWYRQILGQKVEFLVSFYNNEISEKSEIFDDQFSVERPDGSNFTLKIRSTKLEDSAMYFCASMPTSTGEQFFGPGTRLTVL.

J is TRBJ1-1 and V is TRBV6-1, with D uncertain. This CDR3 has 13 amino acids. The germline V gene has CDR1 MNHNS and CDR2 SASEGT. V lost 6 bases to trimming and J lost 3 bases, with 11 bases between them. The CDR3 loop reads CASSPVPHTEAFF. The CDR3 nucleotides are TGTGCCAGCAGCCCTGTCCCTCACACTGAAGCTTTCTTT.

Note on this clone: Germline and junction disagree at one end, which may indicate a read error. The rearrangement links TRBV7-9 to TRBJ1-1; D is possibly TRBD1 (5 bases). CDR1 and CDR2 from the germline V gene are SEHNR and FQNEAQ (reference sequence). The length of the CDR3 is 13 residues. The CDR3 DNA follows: TGTTCCAGCAGCTTAGGTGGACAAGCGGAAGCTTTCTTT. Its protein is CSSSLGGQAEAFF. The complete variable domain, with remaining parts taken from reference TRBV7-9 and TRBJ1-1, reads DTGVSQNPRHKITKRGQNVTFRCDPISEHNRLYWYRQTLGQGPEFLTYFQNEAQLEKSRLLSDRFSAERPKGSFSTLEIQRTEQGDSAMYLCSSSLGGQAEAFFGQGTRLTVV.

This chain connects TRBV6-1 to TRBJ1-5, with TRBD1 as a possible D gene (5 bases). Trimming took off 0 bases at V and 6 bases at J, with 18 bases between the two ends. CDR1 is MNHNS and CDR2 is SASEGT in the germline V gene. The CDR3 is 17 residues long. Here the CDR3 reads CASSEALGGVLAQPQHF. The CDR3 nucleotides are TGTGCCAGCAGTGAAGCGCTCGGGGGGGTCCTCGCTCAGCCCCAGCATTTT.

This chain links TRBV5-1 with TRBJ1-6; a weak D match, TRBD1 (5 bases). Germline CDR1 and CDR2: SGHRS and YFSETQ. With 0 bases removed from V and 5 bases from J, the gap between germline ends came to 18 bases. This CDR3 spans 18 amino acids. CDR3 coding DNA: TGCGCCAGCAGCTTGGCCGGGCCCGAACAGGTTGATAATTCACCCCTCCACTTT. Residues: CASSLAGPEQVDNSPLHF.

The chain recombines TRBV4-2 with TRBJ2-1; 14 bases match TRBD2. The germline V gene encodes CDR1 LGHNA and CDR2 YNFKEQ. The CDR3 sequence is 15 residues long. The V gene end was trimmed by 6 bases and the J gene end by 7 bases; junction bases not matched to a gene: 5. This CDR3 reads CASRQTSGGGNEQFF. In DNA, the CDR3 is TGTGCCAGCAGACAGACTAGCGGGGGGGGTAATGAGCAGTTCTTC.

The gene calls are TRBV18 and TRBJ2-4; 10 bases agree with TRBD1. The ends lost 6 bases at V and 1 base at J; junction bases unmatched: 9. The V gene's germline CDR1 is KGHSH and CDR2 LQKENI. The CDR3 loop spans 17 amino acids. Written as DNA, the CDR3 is TGTGCCAGCTCCGCGACAGGGGGCGTAGGGGCCAAAAACATTCAGTACTTC. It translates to CASSATGGVGAKNIQYF.

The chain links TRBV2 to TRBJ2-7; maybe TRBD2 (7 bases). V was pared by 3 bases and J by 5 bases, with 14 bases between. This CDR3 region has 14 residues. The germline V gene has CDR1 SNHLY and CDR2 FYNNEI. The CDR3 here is CASSEGGAVNEQYF. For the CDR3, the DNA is TGTGCCAGCAGTGAGGGGGGGGCGGTGAACGAGCAGTACTTC.

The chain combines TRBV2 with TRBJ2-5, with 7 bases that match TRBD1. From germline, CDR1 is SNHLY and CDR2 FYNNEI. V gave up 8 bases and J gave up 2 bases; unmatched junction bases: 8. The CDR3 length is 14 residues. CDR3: CASSTGTEQETQYF. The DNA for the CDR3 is TGTGCCAGCTCCACCGGGACAGAACAAGAGACCCAGTACTTC.

This CDR3 is CASSEGNSGGTDTQYF. CDR3 sequence (DNA): TGTGCCAGCAGCGAGGGGAATAGCGGGGGGACAGATACGCAGTATTTT. The chain employs TRBV9 and TRBJ2-3, with 10 positions matching TRBD2. The length of the CDR3 is 16 residues. Trimming at V came to 3 bases and at J to 3 bases, leaving 7 bases not matched to a gene. In germline, CDR1 is SGDLS, CDR2 YYNGEE.

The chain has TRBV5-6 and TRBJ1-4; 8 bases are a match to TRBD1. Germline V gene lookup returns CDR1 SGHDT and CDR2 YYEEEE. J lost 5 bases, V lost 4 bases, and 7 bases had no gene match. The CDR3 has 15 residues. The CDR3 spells CASSPRDRRNEKLFF. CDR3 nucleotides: TGTGCCAGCAGCCCGCGGGACAGGCGGAATGAAAAACTGTTTTTT.

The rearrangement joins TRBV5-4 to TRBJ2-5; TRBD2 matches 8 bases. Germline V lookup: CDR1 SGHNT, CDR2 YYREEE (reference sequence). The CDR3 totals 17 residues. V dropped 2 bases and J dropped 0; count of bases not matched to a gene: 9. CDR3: CASSLARSGGNQETQYF. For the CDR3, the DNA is TGTGCCAGCAGCTTAGCCCGGAGCGGGGGAAACCAAGAGACCCAGTACTTC.

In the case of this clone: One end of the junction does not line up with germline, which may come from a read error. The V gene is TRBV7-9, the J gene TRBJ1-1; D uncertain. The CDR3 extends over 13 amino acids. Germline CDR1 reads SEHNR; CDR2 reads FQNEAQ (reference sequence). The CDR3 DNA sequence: TGTTCCAGCATCAAAAGCTACCAACCTGAAGCTTTCTTT. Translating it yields CSSIKSYQPEAFF.

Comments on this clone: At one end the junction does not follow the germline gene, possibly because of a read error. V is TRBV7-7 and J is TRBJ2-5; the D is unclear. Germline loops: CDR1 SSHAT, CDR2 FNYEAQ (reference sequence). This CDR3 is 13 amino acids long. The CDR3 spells CASSSRDQETQYF. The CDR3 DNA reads TGTGCTAGCAGCTCCCGGGACCAAGAGACCCAGTACTTC.

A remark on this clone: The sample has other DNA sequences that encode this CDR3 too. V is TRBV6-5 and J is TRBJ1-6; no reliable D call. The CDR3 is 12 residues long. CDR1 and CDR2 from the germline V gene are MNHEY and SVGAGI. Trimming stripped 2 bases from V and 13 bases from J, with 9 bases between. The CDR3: CASSYGSSPLHF. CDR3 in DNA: TGTGCCAGCAGTTACGGGAGTTCCCCCCTCCACTTT.

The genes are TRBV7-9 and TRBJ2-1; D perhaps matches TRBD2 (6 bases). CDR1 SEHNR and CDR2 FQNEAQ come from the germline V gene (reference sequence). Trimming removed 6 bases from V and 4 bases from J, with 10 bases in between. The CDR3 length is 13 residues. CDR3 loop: CASRGSGYNEQFF. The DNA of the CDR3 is TGTGCCAGCAGGGGTAGCGGTTACAATGAGCAGTTCTTC.